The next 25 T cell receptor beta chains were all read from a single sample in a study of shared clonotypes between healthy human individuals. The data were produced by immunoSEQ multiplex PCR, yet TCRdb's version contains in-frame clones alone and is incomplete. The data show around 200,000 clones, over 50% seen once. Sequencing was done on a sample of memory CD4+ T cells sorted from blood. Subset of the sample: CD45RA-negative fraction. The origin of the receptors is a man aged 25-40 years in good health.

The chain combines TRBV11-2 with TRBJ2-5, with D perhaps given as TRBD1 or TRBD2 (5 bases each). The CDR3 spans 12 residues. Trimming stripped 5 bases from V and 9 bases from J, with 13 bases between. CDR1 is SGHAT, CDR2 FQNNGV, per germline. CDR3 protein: CASSPGPPAQYF. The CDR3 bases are TGTGCCAGCAGCCCGGGACCTCCGGCCCAGTACTTC.

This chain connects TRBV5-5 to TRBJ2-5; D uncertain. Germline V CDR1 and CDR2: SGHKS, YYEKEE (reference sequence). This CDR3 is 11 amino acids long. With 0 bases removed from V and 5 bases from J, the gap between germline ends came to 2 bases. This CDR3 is CASSLAETQYF. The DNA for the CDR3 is TGTGCCAGCAGCTTGGCGGAGACCCAGTACTTC. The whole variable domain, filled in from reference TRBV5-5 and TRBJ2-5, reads DAGVTQSPTHLIKTRGQQVTLRCSPISGHKSVSWYQQVLGQGPQFIFQYYEKEERGRGNFPDRFSARQFPNYSSELNVNALLLGDSALYLCASSLAETQYFGPGTRLLVL.

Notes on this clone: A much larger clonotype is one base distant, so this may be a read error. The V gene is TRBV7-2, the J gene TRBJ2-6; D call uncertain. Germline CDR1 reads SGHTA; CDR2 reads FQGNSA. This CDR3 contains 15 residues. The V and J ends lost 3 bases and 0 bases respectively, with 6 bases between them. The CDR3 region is CASSFAFSGANVLTF. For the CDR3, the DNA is TGTGCCAGCAGCTTTGCCTTCTCTGGGGCCAACGTCCTGACTTTC.

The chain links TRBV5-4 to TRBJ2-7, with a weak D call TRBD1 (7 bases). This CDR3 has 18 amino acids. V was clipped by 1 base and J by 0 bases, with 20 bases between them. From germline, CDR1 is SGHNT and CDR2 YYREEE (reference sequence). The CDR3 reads CASSLRGVLQGSSYEQYF. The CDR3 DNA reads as TGTGCCAGCAGCTTGAGGGGGGTGTTACAGGGGAGCTCCTACGAGCAGTACTTC. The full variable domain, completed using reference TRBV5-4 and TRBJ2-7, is ETGVTQSPTHLIKTRGQQVTLRCSSQSGHNTVSWYQQALGQGPQFIFQYYREEENGRGNFPPRFSGLQFPNYSSELNVNALELDDSALYLCASSLRGVLQGSSYEQYFGPGTRLTVT.

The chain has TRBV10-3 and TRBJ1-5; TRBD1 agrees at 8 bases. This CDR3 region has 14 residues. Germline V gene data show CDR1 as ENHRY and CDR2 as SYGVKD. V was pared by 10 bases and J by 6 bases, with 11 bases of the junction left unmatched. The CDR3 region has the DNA TGTGCCAGCGGGAGCGCAGGGGGCGGTCAGCCCCAGCATTTT. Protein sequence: CASGSAGGGQPQHF.

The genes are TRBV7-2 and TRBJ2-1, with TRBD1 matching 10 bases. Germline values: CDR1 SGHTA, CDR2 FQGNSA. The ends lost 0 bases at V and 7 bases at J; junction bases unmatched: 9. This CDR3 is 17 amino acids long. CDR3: CASSLADGQGESNEQFF. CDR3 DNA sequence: TGTGCCAGCAGCTTAGCGGACGGACAGGGGGAGAGTAATGAGCAGTTCTTC.

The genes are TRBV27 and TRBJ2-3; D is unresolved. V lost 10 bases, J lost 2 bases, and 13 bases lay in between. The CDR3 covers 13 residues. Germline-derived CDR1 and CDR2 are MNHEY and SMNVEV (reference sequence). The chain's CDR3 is CATSRKHTDTQYF. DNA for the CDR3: TGTGCCACCTCACGCAAGCACACAGATACGCAGTATTTT.

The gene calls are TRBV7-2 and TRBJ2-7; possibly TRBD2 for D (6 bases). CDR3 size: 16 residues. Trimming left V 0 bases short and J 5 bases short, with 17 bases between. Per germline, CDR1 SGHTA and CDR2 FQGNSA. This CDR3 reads CASSLATERAPNEQYF. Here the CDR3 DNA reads TGTGCCAGCAGCTTAGCGACCGAGCGGGCCCCCAACGAGCAGTACTTC.

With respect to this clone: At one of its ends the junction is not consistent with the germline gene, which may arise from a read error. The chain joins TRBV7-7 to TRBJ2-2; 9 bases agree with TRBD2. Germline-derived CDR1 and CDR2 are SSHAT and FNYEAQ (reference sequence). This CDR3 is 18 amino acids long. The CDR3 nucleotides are TGTGCTAGCAGCCAACTCAATCTAGCGGGGCGGAACACCGGGGAGCTGTTTTTT. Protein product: CASSQLNLAGRNTGELFF.

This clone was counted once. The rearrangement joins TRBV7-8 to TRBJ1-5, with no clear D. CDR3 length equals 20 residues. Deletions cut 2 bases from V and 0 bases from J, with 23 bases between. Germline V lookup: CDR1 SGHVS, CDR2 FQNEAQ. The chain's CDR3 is CASSLNGDYRWKYSNQPQHF. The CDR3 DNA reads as TGTGCCAGCAGCTTAAATGGGGATTATCGTTGGAAATATAGCAATCAGCCCCAGCATTTT.

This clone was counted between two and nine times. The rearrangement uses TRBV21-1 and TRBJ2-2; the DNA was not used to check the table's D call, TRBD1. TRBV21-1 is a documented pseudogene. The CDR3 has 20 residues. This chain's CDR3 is CASSKGDSRTRGIMRRELFF. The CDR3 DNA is TGTGCCAGCAGCAAAGGTGACAGCCGAACTCGCGGAATAATGCGCCGGGAGCTGTTTTTT.

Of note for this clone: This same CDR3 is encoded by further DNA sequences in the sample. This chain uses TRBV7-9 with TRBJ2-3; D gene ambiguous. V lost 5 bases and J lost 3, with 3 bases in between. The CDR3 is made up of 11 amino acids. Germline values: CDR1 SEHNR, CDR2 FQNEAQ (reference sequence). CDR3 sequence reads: CASSLTDTQYF. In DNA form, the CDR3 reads TGTGCCAGCAGCCTTACAGATACGCAGTATTTT.

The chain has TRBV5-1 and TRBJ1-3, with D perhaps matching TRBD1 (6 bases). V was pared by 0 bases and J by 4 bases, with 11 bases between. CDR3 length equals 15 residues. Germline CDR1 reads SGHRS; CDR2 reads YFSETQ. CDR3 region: CASSLEGQAGNTIYF. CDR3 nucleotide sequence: TGCGCCAGCAGCTTGGAGGGACAAGCAGGAAACACCATATATTTT.

CDR3 region: CASSRTGTGELFF. The CDR3, as DNA: TGTGCCAGCTCAAGGACAGGGACCGGGGAGCTGTTTTTT. The chain has TRBV18 and TRBJ2-2, with 8 bases matching TRBD1. The CDR3 consists of 13 residues. In germline, CDR1 is KGHSH, CDR2 LQKENI. V dropped 5 bases and J dropped 5; count of bases not matched to a gene: 1.

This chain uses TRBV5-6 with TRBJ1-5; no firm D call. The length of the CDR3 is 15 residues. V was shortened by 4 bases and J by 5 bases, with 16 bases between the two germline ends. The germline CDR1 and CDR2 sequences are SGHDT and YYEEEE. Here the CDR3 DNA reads TGTGCCAGCAGCGCCCGCGGGTCAGATTATCAGCCCCAGCATTTT. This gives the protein CASSARGSDYQPQHF.

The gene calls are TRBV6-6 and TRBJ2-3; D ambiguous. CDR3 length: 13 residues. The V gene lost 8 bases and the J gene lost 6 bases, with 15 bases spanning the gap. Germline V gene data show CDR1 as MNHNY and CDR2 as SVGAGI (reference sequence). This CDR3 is CASQASHVDTQYF. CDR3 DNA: TGTGCCAGCCAGGCTAGTCATGTCGATACGCAGTATTTT.

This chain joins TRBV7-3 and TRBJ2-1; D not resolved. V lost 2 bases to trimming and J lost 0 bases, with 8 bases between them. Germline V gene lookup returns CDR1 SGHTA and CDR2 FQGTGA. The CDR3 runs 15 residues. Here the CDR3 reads CASSLDSSSYNEQFF. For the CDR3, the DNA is TGTGCCAGCAGCTTAGACTCTAGCTCCTACAATGAGCAGTTCTTC.

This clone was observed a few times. In DNA, the CDR3 is TGCAGCGCTGTACGGGACAATGAGCAGTTCTTC. This translates into CSAVRDNEQFF. This chain links TRBV29-1 with TRBJ2-1, with D uncertain. Per the germline V gene, CDR1 is SQVTM and CDR2 is ANQGSEA. V shed 7 bases and J shed 5 bases, with 9 bases lying between them. The CDR3 is made up of 11 amino acids.

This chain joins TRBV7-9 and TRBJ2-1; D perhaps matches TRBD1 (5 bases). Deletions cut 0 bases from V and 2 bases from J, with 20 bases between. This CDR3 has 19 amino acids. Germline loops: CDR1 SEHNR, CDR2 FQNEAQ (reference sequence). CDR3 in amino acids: CASSLAPGSTPRAYNEQFF. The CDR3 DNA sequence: TGTGCCAGCAGCTTAGCCCCAGGGTCGACTCCTAGAGCCTACAATGAGCAGTTCTTC.

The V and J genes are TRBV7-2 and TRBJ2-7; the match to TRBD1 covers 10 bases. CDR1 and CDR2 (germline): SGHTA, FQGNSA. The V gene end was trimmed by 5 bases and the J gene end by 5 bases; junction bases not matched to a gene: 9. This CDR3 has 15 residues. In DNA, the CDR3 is TGTGCCAGCAGCCAAACAACCGGGACAGGGGACGAGCAGTACTTC. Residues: CASSQTTGTGDEQYF. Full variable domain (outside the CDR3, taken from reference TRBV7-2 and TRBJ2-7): GAGVSQSPSNKVTEKGKDVELRCDPISGHTALYWYRQSLGQGLEFLIYFQGNSAPDKSGLPSDRFSAERTGGSVSTLTIQRTQQEDSAVYLCASSQTTGTGDEQYFGPGTRLTVT.

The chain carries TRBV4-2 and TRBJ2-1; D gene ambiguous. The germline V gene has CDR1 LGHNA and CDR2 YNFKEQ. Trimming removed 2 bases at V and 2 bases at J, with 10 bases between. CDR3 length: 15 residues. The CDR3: CASSQLATPYNEQFF. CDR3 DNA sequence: TGTGCCAGCAGCCAACTCGCCACCCCCTACAATGAGCAGTTCTTC.

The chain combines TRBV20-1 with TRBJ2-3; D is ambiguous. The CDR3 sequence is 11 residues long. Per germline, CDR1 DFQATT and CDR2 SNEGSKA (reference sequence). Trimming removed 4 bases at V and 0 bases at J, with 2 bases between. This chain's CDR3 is CSATSTDTQYF. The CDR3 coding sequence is TGCAGTGCTACTAGCACAGATACGCAGTATTTT.

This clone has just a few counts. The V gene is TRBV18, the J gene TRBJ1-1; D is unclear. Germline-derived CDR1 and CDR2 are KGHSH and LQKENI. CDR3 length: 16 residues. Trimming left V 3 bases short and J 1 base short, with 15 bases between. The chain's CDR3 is CASSPRQATPNTEAFF. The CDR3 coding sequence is TGTGCCAGCTCACCCCGGCAAGCGACACCGAACACTGAAGCTTTCTTT.

The CDR3 region has the DNA TGCGCCAGCAGCTCTCGACCGGCAGATACGCAGTATTTT. Translated, it gives CASSSRPADTQYF. The V call is TRBV5-1, the J call TRBJ2-3; no firm D call. The CDR3 is made up of 13 amino acids. Trimming pared 3 bases from V and 4 bases from J, leaving 9 bases between. Germline loops: CDR1 SGHRS, CDR2 YFSETQ.

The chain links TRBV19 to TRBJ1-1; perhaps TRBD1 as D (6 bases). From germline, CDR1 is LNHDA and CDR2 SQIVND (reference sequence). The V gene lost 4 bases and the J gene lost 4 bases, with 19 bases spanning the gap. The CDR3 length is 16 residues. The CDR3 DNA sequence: TGTGCCAGTAGTAACCTCAGGGGTAAGGGGCCCACTGAAGCTTTCTTT. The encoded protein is CASSNLRGKGPTEAFF.